The clone carrying this T cell receptor (beta chain) was detected only once. Its antigen remains unidentified. The sample comes from a study of long-term antiretroviral therapy in people with HIV. Samples were assayed with immunoSEQ v3.0 at survey level. Sequencing was performed with immunoSEQ multiplex PCR; in TCRdb, only in-frame clones are kept and a portion is missing. The sample lists approximately 15,000 clones; more than 60% were seen once. Each specimen consisted of about 0.85-11 million cryopreserved PBMC prior to extraction of DNA. There are 17 residues in the CDR3. Germline V lookup: CDR1 SGHAT, CDR2 FQDESV (reference sequence). V lost 0 bases and J lost 8; bases outside the gene matches: 7. Regarding the study as a whole: Dominating the repertoire at all time points were the clones that expanded before ART. Adherence to ART, viral resistance and therapy changes lacked any data. Diversity rose after ART but stayed below transplant donor controls.

This TCR was recovered from a man between 25 and 39 years old with HIV. The chain links TRBV11-1 to TRBJ2-1, with 13 bases lining up with TRBD2. Specimen: unsorted PBMCs, collected 2.1 years before starting antiretroviral therapy. The CDR3 protein is CASSLAQLAGGGDEQFF. The CDR3 DNA reads as TGTGCCAGCAGCTTAGCGCAACTAGCGGGAGGGGGCGATGAGCAGTTCTTC.